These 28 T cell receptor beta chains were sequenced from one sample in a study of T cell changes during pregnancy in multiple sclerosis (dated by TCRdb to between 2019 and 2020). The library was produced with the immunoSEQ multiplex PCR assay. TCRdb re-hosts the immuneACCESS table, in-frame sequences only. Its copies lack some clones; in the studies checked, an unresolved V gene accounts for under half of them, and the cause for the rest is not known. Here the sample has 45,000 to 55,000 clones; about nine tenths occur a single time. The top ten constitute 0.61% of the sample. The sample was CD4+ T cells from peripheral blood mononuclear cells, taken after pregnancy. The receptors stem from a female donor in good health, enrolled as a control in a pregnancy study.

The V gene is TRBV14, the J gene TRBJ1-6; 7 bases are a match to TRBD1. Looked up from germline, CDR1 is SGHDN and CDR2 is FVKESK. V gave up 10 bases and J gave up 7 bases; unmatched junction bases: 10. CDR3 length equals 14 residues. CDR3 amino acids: CATGPGQRNSPLHF. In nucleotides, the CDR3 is TGTGCCACCGGTCCGGGACAGAGAAATTCACCCCTCCACTTT.

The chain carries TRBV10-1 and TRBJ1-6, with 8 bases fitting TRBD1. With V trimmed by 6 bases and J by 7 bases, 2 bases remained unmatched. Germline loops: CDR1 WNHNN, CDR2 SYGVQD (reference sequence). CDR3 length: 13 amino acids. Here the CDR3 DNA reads TGCGCCAGCAGCGGACAGGGAAATTCACCCCTCCACTTT. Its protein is CASSGQGNSPLHF.

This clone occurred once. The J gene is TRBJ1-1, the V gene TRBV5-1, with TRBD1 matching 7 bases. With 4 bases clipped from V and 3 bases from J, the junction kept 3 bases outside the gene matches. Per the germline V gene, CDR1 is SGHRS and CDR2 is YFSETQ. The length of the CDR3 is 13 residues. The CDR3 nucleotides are TGCGCCAGCAGCACAACAGGGGACACTGAAGCTTTCTTT. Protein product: CASSTTGDTEAFF. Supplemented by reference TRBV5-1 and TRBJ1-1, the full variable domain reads KAGVTQTPRYLIKTRGQQVTLSCSPISGHRSVSWYQQTPGQGLQFLFEYFSETQRNKGNFPGRFSGRQFSNSRSEMNVSTLELGDSALYLCASSTTGDTEAFFGQGTRLTVV.

The chain's CDR3 is CASSATSGSQVYEQYF. CDR3 nucleotides: TGTGCCAGCTCAGCGACTAGCGGGAGTCAAGTCTACGAGCAGTACTTC. The chain uses TRBV18 and TRBJ2-7, with 12 bases that match TRBD2. J lost 3 bases, V lost 5 bases, and 8 bases had no gene match. Germline V CDR1 and CDR2: KGHSH, LQKENI. There are 16 residues in the CDR3.

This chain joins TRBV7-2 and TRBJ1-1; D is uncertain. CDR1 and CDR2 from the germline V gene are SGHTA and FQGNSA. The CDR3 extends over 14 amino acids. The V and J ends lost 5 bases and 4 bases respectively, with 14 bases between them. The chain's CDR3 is CASSRGGVVTEAFF. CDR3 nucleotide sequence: TGTGCCAGCAGCCGAGGCGGGGTTGTCACTGAAGCTTTCTTT.

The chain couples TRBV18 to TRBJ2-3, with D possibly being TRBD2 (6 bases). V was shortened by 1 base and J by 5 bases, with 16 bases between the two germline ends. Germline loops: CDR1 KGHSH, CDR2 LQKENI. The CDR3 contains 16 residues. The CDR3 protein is CASSPRTGVIRDTQYF. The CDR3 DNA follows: TGTGCCAGCTCACCACGAACGGGAGTAATTAGAGATACGCAGTATTTT.

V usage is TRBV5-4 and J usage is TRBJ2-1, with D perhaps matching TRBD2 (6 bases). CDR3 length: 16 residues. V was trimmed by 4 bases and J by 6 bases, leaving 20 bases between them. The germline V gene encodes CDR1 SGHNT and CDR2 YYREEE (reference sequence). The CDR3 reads CASSAEAGKATNEQFF. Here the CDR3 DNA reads TGTGCCAGCAGCGCCGAAGCGGGCAAGGCAACCAATGAGCAGTTCTTC. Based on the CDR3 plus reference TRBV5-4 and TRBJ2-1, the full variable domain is ETGVTQSPTHLIKTRGQQVTLRCSSQSGHNTVSWYQQALGQGPQFIFQYYREEENGRGNFPPRFSGLQFPNYSSELNVNALELDDSALYLCASSAEAGKATNEQFFGPGTRLTVL.

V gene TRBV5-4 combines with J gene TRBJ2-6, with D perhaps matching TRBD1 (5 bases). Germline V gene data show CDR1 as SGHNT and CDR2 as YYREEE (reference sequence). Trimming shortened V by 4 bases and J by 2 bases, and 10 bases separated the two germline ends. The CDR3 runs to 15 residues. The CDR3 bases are TGTGCCAGCAGCCCTCCAGGGCCTGGGGCCAACGTCCTGACTTTC. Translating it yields CASSPPGPGANVLTF.

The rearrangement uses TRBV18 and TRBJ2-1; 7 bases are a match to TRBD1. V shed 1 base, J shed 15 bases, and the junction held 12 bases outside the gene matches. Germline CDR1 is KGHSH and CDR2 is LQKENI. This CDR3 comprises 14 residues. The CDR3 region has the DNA TGTGCCAGCTCACCACTGGCCGAGACAGGGTTTCTGTTCTTC. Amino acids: CASSPLAETGFLFF.

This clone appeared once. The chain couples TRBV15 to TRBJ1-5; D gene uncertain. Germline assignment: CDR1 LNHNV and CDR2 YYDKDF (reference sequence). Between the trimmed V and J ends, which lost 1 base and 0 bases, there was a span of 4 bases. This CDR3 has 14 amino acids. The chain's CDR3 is CATSRAGSNQPQHF. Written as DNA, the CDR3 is TGTGCCACCAGCAGAGCGGGTAGCAATCAGCCCCAGCATTTT.

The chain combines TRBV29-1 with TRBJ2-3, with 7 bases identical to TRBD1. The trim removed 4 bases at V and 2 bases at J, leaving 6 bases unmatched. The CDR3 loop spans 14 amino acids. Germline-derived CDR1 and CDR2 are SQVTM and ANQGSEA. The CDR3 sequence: CSVGDSDYTDTQYF. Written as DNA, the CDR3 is TGCAGCGTTGGGGACAGCGACTACACAGATACGCAGTATTTT.

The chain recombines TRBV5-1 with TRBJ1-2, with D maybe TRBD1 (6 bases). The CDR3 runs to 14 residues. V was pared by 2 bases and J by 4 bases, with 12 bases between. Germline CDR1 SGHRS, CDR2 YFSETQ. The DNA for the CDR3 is TGCGCCAGCAGCTTAACCCAGGGGACCTATGGCTACACCTTC. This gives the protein CASSLTQGTYGYTF.

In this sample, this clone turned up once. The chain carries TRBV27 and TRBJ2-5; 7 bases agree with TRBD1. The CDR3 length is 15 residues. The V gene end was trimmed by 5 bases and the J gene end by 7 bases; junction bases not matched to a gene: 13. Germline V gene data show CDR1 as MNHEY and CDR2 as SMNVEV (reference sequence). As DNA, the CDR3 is TGTGCCAGCAGTCCGCGACAGGGAACTTTCGGGACCCAGTACTTC. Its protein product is CASSPRQGTFGTQYF.

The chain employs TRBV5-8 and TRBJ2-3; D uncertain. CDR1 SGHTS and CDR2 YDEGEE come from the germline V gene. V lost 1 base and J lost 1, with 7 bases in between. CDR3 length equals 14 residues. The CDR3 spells CASSLSLGTDTQYF. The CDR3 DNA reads TGTGCCAGCAGCTTGAGTCTAGGCACAGATACGCAGTATTTT.

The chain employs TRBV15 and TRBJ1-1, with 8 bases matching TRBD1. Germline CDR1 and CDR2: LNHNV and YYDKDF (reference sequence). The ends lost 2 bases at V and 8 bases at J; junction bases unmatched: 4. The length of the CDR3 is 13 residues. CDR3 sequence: CATSRPDRDEAFF. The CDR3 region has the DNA TGTGCCACCAGCAGACCGGACAGGGACGAAGCTTTCTTT.

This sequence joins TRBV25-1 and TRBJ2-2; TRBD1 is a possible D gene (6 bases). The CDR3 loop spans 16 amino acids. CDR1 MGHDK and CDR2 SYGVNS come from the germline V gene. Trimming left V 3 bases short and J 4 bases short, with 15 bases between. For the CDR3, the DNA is TGTGCCAGCAGTGAGGCCGGACAGATCCTCACCGGGGAGCTGTTTTTT. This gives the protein CASSEAGQILTGELFF. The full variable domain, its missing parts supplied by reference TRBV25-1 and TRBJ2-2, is EADIYQTPRYLVIGTGKKITLECSQTMGHDKMYWYQQDPGMELHLIHYSYGVNSTEKGDLSSESTVSRIRTEHFPLTLESARPSHTSQYLCASSEAGQILTGELFFGEGSRLTVL.

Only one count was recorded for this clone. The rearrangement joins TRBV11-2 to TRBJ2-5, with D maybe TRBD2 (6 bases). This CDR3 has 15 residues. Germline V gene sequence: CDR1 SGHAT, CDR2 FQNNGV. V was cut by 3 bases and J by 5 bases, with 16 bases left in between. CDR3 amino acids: CASSFSLAARETQYF. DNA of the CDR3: TGTGCCAGCAGCTTCTCACTAGCAGCCAGGGAGACCCAGTACTTC.

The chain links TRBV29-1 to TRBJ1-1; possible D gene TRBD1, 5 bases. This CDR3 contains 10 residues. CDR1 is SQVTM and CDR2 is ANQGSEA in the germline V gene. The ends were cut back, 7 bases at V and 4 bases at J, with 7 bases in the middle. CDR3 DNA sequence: TGCAGCGGGGGGGGCACTGAAGCTTTCTTT. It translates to CSGGGTEAFF.

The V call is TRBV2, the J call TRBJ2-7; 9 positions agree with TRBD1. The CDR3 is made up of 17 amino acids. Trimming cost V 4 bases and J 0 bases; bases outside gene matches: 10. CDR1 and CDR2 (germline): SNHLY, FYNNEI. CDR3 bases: TGTGCCAGCAGTGGTGGGTTCGGGACAGGGAGCTCCTACGAGCAGTACTTC. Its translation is CASSGGFGTGSSYEQYF.

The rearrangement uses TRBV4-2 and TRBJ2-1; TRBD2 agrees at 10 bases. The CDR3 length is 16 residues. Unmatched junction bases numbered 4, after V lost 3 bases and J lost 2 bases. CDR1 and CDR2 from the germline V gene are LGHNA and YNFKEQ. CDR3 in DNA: TGTGCCAGCAGCCAGACCGGGACTAGCGCCTACAATGAGCAGTTCTTC. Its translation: CASSQTGTSAYNEQFF.

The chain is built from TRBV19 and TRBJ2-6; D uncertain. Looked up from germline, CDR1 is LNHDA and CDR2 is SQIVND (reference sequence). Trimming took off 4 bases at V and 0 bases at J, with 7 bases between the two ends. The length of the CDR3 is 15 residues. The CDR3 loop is CASSTPFSGANVLTF. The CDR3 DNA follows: TGTGCCAGTAGTACTCCTTTCTCTGGGGCCAACGTCCTGACTTTC. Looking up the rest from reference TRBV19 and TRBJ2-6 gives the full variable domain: DGGITQSPKYLFRKEGQNVTLSCEQNLNHDAMYWYRQDPGQGLRLIYYSQIVNDFQKGDIAEGYSVSREKKESFPLTVTSAQKNPTAFYLCASSTPFSGANVLTFGAGSRLTVL.

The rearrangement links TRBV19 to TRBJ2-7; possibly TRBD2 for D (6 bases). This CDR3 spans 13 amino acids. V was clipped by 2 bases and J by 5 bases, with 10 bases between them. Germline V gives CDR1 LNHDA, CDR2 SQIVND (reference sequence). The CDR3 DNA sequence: TGTGCCAGTAGTATAAGGAGGGGCGACGAGCAGTACTTC. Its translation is CASSIRRGDEQYF. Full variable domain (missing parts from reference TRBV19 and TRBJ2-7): DGGITQSPKYLFRKEGQNVTLSCEQNLNHDAMYWYRQDPGQGLRLIYYSQIVNDFQKGDIAEGYSVSREKKESFPLTVTSAQKNPTAFYLCASSIRRGDEQYFGPGTRLTVT.

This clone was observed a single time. The CDR3 DNA is TGTGCCACCAGCAGAGTGATAGGGCTAGCGGGGGTATTCAGCTCCTACAATGAGCAGTTCTTC. Protein product: CATSRVIGLAGVFSSYNEQFF. V and J are TRBV15 and TRBJ2-1; 10 bases line up with TRBD2. The ends lost 1 base at V and 0 bases at J; junction bases unmatched: 15. The CDR3 has 21 amino acids. Germline V gives CDR1 LNHNV, CDR2 YYDKDF (reference sequence).

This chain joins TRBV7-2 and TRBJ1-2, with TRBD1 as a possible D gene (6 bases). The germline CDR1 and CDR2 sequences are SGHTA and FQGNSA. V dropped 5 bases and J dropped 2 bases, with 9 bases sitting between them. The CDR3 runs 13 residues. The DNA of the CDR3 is TGTGCCAGCAGCGGACAGAGAAACTATGGCTACACCTTC. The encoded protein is CASSGQRNYGYTF.

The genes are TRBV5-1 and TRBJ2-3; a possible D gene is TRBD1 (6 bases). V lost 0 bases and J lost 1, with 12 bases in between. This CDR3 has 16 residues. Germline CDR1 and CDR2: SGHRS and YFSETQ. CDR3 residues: CASSLGGQGGTDTQYF. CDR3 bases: TGCGCCAGCAGCTTGGGGGGGCAGGGTGGCACAGATACGCAGTATTTT.

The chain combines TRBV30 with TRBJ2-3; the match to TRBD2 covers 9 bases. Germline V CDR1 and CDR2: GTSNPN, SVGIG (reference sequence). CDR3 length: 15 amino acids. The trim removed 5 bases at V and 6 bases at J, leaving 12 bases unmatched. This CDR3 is CAWGNRRGGSDTQYF. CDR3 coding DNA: TGTGCCTGGGGTAATCGGCGGGGGGGCTCGGATACGCAGTATTTT.

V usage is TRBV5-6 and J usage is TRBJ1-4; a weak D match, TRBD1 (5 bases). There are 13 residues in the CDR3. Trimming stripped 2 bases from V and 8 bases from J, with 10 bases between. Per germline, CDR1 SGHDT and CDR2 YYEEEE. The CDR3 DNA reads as TGTGCCAGCAGCTTCCAGGGCAGAGAAAAACTGTTTTTT. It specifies CASSFQGREKLFF. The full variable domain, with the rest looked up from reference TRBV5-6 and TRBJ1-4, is DAGVTQSPTHLIKTRGQQVTLRCSPKSGHDTVSWYQQALGQGPQFIFQYYEEEERQRGNFPDRFSGHQFPNYSSELNVNALLLGDSALYLCASSFQGREKLFFGSGTQLSVL.

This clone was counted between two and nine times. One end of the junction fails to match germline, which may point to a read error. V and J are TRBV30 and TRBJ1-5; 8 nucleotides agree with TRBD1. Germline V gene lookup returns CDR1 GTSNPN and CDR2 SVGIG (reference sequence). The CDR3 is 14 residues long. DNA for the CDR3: TGTGCCTGGAGTGTAACAGGGGGTAATCAACCCCAGCATTTT. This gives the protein CAWSVTGGNQPQHF.